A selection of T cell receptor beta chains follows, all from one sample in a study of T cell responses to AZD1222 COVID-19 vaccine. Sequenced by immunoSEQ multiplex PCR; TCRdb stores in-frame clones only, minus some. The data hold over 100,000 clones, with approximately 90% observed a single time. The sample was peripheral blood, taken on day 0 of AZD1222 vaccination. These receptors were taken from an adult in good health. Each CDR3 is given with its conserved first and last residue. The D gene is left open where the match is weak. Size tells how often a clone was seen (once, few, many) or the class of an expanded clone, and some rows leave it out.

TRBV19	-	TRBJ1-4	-	CASMAPGGTHPEKLFF	TGTGCCAGTATGGCCCCGGGAGGGACGCACCCTGAAAAACTGTTTTTT
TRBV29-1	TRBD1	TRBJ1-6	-	CSVTDRGDSPLHF	TGCAGCGTTACAGACAGGGGAGATTCACCCCTCCACTTT
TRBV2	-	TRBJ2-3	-	CASSVGTTADTQYF	TGTGCCAGCAGTGTCGGGACGACAGCAGATACGCAGTATTTT
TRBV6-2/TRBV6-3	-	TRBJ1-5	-	CASSYLGGTGQPQHF	TGTGCCAGCAGTTACTTGGGGGGGACGGGCCAGCCCCAGCATTTT
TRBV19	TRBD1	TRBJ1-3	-	CATNDRGLDTIYF	TGTGCCACCAATGACAGGGGGCTTGACACCATATATTTT
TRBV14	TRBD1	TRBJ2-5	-	CASSRRTGSIFQETQYF	TGTGCCAGCAGCCGTAGGACAGGGAGTATATTCCAAGAGACCCAGTACTTC
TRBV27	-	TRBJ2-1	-	CASIGGSYNEQFF	TGTGCCAGCATCGGGGGCAGCTACAATGAGCAGTTCTTC
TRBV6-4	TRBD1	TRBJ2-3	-	CASSDGTGSTDTQYF	TGTGCCAGCAGTGACGGGACAGGGAGCACAGATACGCAGTATTTT
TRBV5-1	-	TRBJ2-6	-	CASSTQGVSGANVLTF	TGCGCCAGCAGCACACAGGGAGTCTCTGGGGCCAACGTCCTGACTTTC
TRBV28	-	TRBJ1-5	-	CASSFDPNQPQHF	TGTGCCAGCAGTTTCGATCCGAATCAGCCCCAGCATTTT
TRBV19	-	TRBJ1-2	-	CASSPGPRQDGYTF	TGTGCCAGTAGTCCCGGACCCCGACAGGATGGCTACACCTTC
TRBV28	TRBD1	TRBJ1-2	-	CASGTGYGYTF	TGTGCCAGCGGGACAGGATATGGCTACACCTTC
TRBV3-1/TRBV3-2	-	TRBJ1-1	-	CASSQDWAGNEAFF	TGTGCCAGCAGCCAAGATTGGGCAGGTAATGAAGCTTTCTTT
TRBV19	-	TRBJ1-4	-	CASSIVKENEKLFF	TGTGCCAGTAGTATAGTGAAGGAAAATGAAAAACTGTTTTTT
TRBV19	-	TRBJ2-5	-	CASARYGIGIQETQYF	TGTGCCAGTGCCCGATACGGAATAGGGATTCAAGAGACCCAGTACTTC
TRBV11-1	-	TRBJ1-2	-	CASSPGTGNNYGYTF	TGTGCCAGCAGCCCTGGGACGGGGAATAACTATGGCTACACCTTC
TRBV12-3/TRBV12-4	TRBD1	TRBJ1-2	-	CASSPRTGRGYTF	TGTGCCAGCAGTCCCCGGACAGGGCGTGGCTACACCTTC
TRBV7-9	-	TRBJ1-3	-	CASSWDVAGNTIYF	TGTGCCAGCAGCTGGGACGTAGCTGGAAACACCATATATTTT
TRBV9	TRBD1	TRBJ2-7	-	CASSARGGQGPYEQYF	TGTGCCAGCAGCGCAAGGGGGGGACAGGGTCCCTACGAGCAGTACTTC
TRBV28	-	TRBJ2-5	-	CASSPGQQETQYF	TGTGCCAGCAGTCCCGGACAGCAAGAGACCCAGTACTTC
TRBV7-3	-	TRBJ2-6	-	CASSLTQGDERTF	TGTGCCAGCAGCCTGACCCAGGGAGATGAGAGGACTTTC
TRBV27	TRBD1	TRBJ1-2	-	CASSPTRTGRYGYTF	TGTGCCAGCAGTCCCACCCGGACAGGGCGGTATGGCTACACCTTC
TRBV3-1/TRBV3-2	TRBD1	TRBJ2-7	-	CASSQELDRDRYF	TGTGCCAGCAGCCAAGAATTGGACAGGGATAGGTACTTC
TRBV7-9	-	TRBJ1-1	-	CASSLPVDLWNTEAFF	TGTGCCAGCAGCTTACCAGTCGACCTGTGGAACACTGAAGCTTTCTTT
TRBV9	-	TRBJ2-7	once	CASSVGVPSYEQYF	TGTGCCAGCAGCGTTGGTGTCCCCTCCTACGAGCAGTACTTC
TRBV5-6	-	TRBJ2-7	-	CASSGGQLAYEQYF	TGTGCCAGCAGCGGGGGGCAGCTGGCCTACGAGCAGTACTTC
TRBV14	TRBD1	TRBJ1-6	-	CASSRDRGLSPLHF	TGTGCCAGCAGCCGGGACAGGGGGCTTTCACCCCTCCACTTT
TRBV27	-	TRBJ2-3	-	CASSLGDTQYF	TGTGCCAGCAGTTTGGGAGATACGCAGTATTTT
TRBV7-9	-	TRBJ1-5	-	CASSLGTGIPNQPQHF	TGTGCCAGCAGCTTGGGAACAGGGATTCCTAATCAGCCCCAGCATTTT
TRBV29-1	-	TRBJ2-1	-	CSVVAPIYNEQFF	TGCAGCGTTGTAGCCCCGATCTACAATGAGCAGTTCTTC
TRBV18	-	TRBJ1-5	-	CASSLDRNQPQHF	TGTGCCAGCTCCCTGGACAGAAATCAGCCCCAGCATTTT
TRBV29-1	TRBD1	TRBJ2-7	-	CSVVGTGVSYEQYF	TGCAGCGTTGTCGGGACAGGGGTCTCCTACGAGCAGTACTTC
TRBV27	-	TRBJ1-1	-	CASSLSGGLNTEAFF	TGTGCCAGCAGTTTATCCGGCGGACTGAACACTGAAGCTTTCTTT
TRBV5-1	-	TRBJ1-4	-	CASSLASTNEKLFF	TGCGCCAGCAGCTTGGCCTCAACTAATGAAAAACTGTTTTTT
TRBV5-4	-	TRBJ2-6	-	CASSTDAGSGANVLTF	TGTGCCAGCAGCACAGACGCGGGCTCTGGGGCCAACGTCCTGACTTTC
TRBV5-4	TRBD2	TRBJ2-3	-	CASSLGGLAGGSTDTQYF	TGTGCCAGCAGCTTGGGCGGACTAGCGGGGGGCAGCACAGATACGCAGTATTTT
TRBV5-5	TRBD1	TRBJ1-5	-	CASSWDSYQPQHF	TGTGCCAGCAGCTGGGACAGCTATCAGCCCCAGCATTTT
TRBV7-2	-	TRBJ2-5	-	CASSLGRQETQYF	TGTGCCAGCAGCTTAGGACGGCAAGAGACCCAGTACTTC
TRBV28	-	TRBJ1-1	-	CASSSENTEAFF	TGTGCCAGCAGTTCAGAGAACACTGAAGCTTTCTTT
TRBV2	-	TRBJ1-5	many	CASSEMGRINQPQHF	TGTGCCAGCAGTGAAATGGGCAGAATCAATCAGCCCCAGCATTTT
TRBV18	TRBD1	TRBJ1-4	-	CASSPSTGRVFF	TGTGCCAGCTCACCCTCGACAGGGCGAGTGTTTTTT
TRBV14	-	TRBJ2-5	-	CASSPFWGQRAQETQYF	TGTGCCAGCAGCCCTTTCTGGGGCCAGAGAGCGCAAGAGACCCAGTACTTC
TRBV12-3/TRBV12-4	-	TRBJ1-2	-	CASSPGGVGYTF	TGTGCCAGCAGCCCAGGCGGGGTAGGCTACACCTTC
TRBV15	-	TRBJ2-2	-	CATHRGAGTGELFF	TGTGCCACGCACAGGGGCGCGGGGACCGGGGAGCTGTTTTTT
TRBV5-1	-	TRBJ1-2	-	CASSPYFTGGHGYTF	TGCGCCAGCAGCCCGTACTTTACGGGGGGGCATGGCTACACCTTC
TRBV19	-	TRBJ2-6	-	CASSPAWQGKGANVLTF	TGTGCCAGTAGTCCTGCTTGGCAGGGGAAAGGGGCCAACGTCCTGACTTTC
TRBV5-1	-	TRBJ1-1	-	CASSLLIGNEAFF	TGCGCCAGCAGCTTGTTAATAGGGAATGAAGCTTTCTTT
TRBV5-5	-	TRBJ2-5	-	CASSLGKGGQQETQYF	TGTGCCAGCAGCTTGGGGAAGGGAGGCCAACAAGAGACCCAGTACTTC
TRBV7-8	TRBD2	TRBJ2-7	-	CASSLGGGIAGLTYEQYF	TGTGCCAGCAGCTTAGGGGGTGGGATAGCGGGCCTAACCTACGAGCAGTACTTC
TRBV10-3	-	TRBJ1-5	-	CAISESLWTVYSNQPQHF	TGTGCCATCAGTGAGTCGCTCTGGACAGTTTATAGCAATCAGCCCCAGCATTTT
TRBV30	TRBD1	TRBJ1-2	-	CAWEQGRRFYGYTF	TGTGCCTGGGAACAGGGGCGGCGTTTCTATGGCTACACCTTC
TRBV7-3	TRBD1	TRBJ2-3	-	CASSLNLRQGRGNTQYF	TGTGCCAGCAGCTTAAATCTGAGACAGGGGAGAGGGAACACGCAGTATTTT
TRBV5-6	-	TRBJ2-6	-	CASSIRDGANVLTF	TGTGCCAGCAGCATCCGGGACGGAGCCAACGTCCTGACTTTC
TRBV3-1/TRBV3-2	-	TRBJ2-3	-	CASSQDGEGDTQYF	TGTGCCAGCAGCCAAGACGGTGAGGGAGATACGCAGTATTTT
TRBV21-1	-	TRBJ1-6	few	CASSNSRNCSYNSPLHF	TGTGCCAGCAGCAACTCGAGAAACTGCTCCTATAATTCACCCCTCCACTTT